This T cell receptor (beta chain) was identified during a study of OX40 agonist ivuxolimab in advanced cancers. Study summary: Patient treatment consisted of intravenous ivuxolimab administration every 2 weeks at 0.01 to 10 mg/kg. The dose-escalation cohort had hepatocellular carcinoma, melanoma, renal cell or head and neck cancer.

CDR3 length: 13 amino acids. The J segment lost 7 bases and the V segment lost 0 bases, leaving 3 bases of the junction unmatched. The V gene's germline CDR1 is SGHRS and CDR2 YFSETQ. Profiling relied on immunoSEQ multiplex PCR, and the TCRdb table lists in-frame clones only, not all of them. Here the sample spans just under 85,000 clones, around four fifths being singletons. Material: CD4+ or CD8+ T cells sorted from blood, obtained in a trial of the OX40 agonist ivuxolimab. The receptor comes from an adult with an advanced solid tumor such as melanoma, head and neck, liver or kidney cancer. The chain joins TRBV5-1 to TRBJ1-1, with TRBD1 matching 7 bases. CDR3 amino acids: CASSLAGGVEAFF. The CDR3 coding sequence is TGCGCCAGCAGCTTGGCAGGGGGAGTTGAAGCTTTCTTT.